The clone carrying this TCR beta chain has at least ten counts. Time point reported: sample taken at primary tumor resection. The source of the sample is a study of spatial heterogeneity in lung cancer. The wider study: Within raw reads, each unique TCR and UMI combination appeared on average more than ten times.

The length of the CDR3 is 14 residues. Germline V CDR1 and CDR2: ENHRY, SYGVKD. V was shortened by 0 bases and J by 1 base, with 3 bases between the two germline ends. TCRdb reprocessed the 5' RACE reads via MiXCR and lists one record per CDR3 protein. This sample has tens of thousands of distinct CDR3 sequences, with about 5.9% found just once. The sample in question was PBMCs, obtained at surgery. This TCR derives from a female donor with early-stage non-small cell lung cancer. The chain uses TRBV10-3 and TRBJ2-2; D gene ambiguous. Here the CDR3 DNA reads TGTGCCATCAGTGAGTCGCAGAACACCGGGGAGCTGTTTTTT. Amino acids: CAISESQNTGELFF.